This TCR beta chain was captured by sequencing in a study of chemoradiotherapy in HPV16-positive cancers. CDR1 is LGHNA and CDR2 is YNFKEQ in the germline V gene. The CDR3 is 14 residues long. General study findings and limits: Better recurrence-free survival went with HPV-responsive T-cell expansion in HPV16-positive patients. Candidate HPV-specific clones and E7-related TCR motifs grew in tumor during treatment. Only a couple of HPV16-positive patients supplied the functional HPV-specificity definition.

To note about this clone: Its target is unknown. An end of the junction does not agree with germline; a read error may underlie this.

Profiled with immunoSEQ multiplex PCR; TCRdb holds only in-frame clones, not every one. The top ten clones hold approximately 13% of a sample with about 10,000 clones, 80% to 85% of them seen once. The chain couples TRBV4-2 to TRBJ2-7; TRBD2 agrees at 7 bases. The receptor was isolated from a human donor with HPV-associated anogenital cancer. This specimen was tumor tissue, taken from a patient who underwent chemoradiotherapy. The CDR3, as DNA: TGTGCCAGCAGCCAAGGGACGGCGGGGGACCCGCGCCACTTC. Residues: CASSQGTAGDPRHF.